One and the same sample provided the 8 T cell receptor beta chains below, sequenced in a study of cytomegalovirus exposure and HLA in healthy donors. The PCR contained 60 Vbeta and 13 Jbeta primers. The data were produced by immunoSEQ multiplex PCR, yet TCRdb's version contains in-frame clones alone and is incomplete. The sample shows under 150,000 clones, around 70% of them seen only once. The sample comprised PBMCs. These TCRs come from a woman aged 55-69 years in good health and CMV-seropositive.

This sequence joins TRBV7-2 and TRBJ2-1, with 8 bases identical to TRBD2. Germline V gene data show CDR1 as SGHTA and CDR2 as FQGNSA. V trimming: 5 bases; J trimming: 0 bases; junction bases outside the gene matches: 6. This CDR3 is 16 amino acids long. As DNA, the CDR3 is TGTGCCAGCAGCCGGACTAGCCAAAGCTCCTACAATGAGCAGTTCTTC. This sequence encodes CASSRTSQSSYNEQFF.

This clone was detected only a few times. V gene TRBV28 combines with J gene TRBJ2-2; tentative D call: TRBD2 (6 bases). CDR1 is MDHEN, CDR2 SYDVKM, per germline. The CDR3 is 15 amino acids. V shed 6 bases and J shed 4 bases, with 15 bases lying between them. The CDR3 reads CASRNGGSPTGELFF. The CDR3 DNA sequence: TGTGCCAGCAGAAACGGGGGATCCCCCACCGGGGAGCTGTTTTTT.

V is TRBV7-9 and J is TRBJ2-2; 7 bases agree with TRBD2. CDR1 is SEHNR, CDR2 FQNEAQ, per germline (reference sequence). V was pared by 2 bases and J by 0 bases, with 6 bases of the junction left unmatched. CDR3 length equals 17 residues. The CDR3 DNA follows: TGTGCCAGCAGCTTAAGGGGAAGCGGGGCGAACACCGGGGAGCTGTTTTTT. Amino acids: CASSLRGSGANTGELFF.

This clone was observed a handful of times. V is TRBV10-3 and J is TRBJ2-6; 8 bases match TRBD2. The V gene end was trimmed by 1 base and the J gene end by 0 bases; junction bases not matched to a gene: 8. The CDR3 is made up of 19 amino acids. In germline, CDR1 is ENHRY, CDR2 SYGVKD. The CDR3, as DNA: TGTGCCATCAGTGAGTTAGCGGGGCAGCCGACCTCTGGGGCCAACGTCCTGACTTTC. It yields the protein CAISELAGQPTSGANVLTF.

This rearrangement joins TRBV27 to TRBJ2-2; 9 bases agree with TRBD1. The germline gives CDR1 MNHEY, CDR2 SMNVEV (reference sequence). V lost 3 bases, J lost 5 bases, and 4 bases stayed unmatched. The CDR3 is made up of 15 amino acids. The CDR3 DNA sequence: TGTGCCAGCAGTTTCGGGACAGGGCCGACCGGGGAGCTGTTTTTT. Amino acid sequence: CASSFGTGPTGELFF.

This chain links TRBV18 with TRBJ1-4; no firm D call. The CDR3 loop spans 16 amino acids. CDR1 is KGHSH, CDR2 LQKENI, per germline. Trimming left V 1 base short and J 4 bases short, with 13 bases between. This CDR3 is CASSPLGQVYNEKLFF. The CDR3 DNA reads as TGTGCCAGCTCACCACTTGGTCAGGTTTATAATGAAAAACTGTTTTTT. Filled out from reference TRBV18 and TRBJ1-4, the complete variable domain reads NAGVMQNPRHLVRRRGQEARLRCSPMKGHSHVYWYRQLPEEGLKFMVYLQKENIIDESGMPKERFSAEFPKEGPSILRIQQVVRGDSAAYFCASSPLGQVYNEKLFFGSGTQLSVL.

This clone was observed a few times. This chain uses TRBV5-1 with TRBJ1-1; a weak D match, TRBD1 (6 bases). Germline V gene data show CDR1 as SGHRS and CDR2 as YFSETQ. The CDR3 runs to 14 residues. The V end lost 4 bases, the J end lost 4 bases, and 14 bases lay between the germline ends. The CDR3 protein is CASSIQGFGTEAFF. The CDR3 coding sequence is TGCGCCAGCAGCATACAGGGTTTTGGCACTGAAGCTTTCTTT.

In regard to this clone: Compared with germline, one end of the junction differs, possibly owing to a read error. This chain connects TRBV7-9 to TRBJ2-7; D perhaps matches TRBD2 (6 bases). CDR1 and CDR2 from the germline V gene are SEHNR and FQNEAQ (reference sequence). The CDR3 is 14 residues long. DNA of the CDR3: TGTTCCAGCAGCCCACCGGAGGGTCTTTGGGAGCAGTACTTC. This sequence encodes CSSSPPEGLWEQYF.